The clone carrying this T cell receptor (beta chain) was seen just once. What it binds is not known. The data originate from a study of cytomegalovirus exposure and HLA in healthy donors. Notes on the study in general: The authors excluded some V segments, including TRBV6-2 and TRBV6-3, as indistinguishable. Some TCR beta chains (around 160 of them) were listed as cytomegalovirus-associated.

Germline V lookup: CDR1 LNHDA, CDR2 SQIVND (reference sequence). V shed 6 bases and J 0 bases; nucleotides not matched to a gene: 1. The CDR3 length is 14 residues. In the PCR, 60 Vbeta and 13 Jbeta primers were used. The table came from immunoSEQ multiplex PCR; TCRdb's copy has only in-frame clones and leaves some out. The sample contains 100,000 to 120,000 clones, around four fifths of which appear only once. V is TRBV19 and J is TRBJ2-3, with 9 bases matching TRBD2. This sequence was found in a young man in good health and CMV-seropositive. The sequencing input was PBMCs. CDR3 amino acids: CASRAGGSTDTQYF. The DNA of the CDR3 is TGTGCCAGTAGAGCGGGGGGTAGCACAGATACGCAGTATTTT.